This T cell receptor (beta chain) stems from a study of beta chain features in type 1 diabetes. This CDR3 comprises 15 residues. Germline CDR1 reads SGHRS; CDR2 reads YFSETQ. Trimming took off 4 bases at V and 0 bases at J, with 10 bases between the two ends. In its sample, this clone was seen many times. Reverse transcribing all isolated RNA meant expressed TCRB transcripts were sequenced. Produced via immunoSEQ multiplex PCR; TCRdb's table is partial and in-frame only. This sample yields 150,000 to 190,000 clones, of which roughly 8% are seen a single time; 0.55% to 0.65% belongs to the top ten. Using CD45RO/CCR7/CD25/CD127/CD95/CD27, CD4+ naive, central memory, regulatory and stem cell-like memory cells were sorted.

Sequencing was carried out using central memory CD4+ T cells from blood. The chain joins TRBV5-1 to TRBJ1-4, with D possibly matching TRBD1 (6 bases). This clonotype originated in a man between 18 and 35 years old in good health. The CDR3 DNA is TGCGCCAGCAGCGCTGGGACACCAACTAATGAAAAACTGTTTTTT. Its protein product is CASSAGTPTNEKLFF.